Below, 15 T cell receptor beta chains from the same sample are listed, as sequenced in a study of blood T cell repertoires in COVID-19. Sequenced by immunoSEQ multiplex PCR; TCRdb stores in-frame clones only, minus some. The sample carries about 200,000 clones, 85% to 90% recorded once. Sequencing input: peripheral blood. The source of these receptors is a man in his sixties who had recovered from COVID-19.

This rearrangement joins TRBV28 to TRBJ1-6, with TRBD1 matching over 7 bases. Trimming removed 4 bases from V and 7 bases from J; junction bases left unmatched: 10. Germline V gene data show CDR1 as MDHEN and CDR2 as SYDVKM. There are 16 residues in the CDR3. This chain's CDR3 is CASSSFTRGSNSPLHF. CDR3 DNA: TGTGCCAGCAGTTCATTTACCAGGGGGAGCAATTCACCCCTCCACTTT.

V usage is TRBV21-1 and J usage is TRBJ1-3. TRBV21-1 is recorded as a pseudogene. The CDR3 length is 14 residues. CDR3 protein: CASSKMPELDTIYF. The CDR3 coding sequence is TGTGCCAGCAGCAAAATGCCCGAGCTGGACACCATATATTTT.

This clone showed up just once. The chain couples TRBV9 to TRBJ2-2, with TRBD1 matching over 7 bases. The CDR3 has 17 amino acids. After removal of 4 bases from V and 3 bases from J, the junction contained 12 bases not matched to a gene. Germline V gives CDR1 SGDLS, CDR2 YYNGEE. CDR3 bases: TGTGCCAGCAGCTACCCTCCGAGGGGGCGAGACACCGGGGAGCTGTTTTTT. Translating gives CASSYPPRGRDTGELFF.

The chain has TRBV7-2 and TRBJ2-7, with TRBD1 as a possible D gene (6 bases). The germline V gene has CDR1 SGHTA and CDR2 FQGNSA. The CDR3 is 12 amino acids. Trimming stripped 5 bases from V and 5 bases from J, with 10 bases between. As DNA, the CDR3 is TGTGCCAGCAGCCTACAGGGCCACGAGCAGTACTTC. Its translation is CASSLQGHEQYF.

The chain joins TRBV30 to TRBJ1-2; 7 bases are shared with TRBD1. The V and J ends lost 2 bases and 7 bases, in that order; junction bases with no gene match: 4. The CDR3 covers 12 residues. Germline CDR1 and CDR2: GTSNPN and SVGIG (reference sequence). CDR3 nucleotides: TGTGCCTGGAGTATCGGGACAGTTGGCTACACCTTC. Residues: CAWSIGTVGYTF.

CDR3 protein: CASSLGVATEQFF. The CDR3 nucleotides read TGTGCCAGCAGCTTAGGGGTAGCGACTGAGCAGTTCTTC. This chain uses TRBV7-2 with TRBJ2-1; possible D gene TRBD2, 5 bases. Germline values: CDR1 SGHTA, CDR2 FQGNSA. CDR3 length: 13 amino acids. V was pared by 1 base and J by 9 bases, with 10 bases between.

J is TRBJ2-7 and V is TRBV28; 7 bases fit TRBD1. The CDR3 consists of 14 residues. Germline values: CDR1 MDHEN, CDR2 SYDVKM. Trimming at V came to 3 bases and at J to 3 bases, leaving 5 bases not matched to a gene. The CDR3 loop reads CASSFPRDSYEQYF. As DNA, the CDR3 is TGTGCCAGCAGTTTCCCCCGGGACAGCTACGAGCAGTACTTC.

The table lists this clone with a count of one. In DNA form, the CDR3 reads TGTGCCAGTAGTCCTCCAGGGGGCAAATACGAGCAGTACTTC. This codes for CASSPPGGKYEQYF. The chain carries TRBV19 and TRBJ2-7, with 8 positions matching TRBD1. The CDR3 consists of 14 residues. Per the germline V gene, CDR1 is LNHDA and CDR2 is SQIVND (reference sequence). The trim removed 5 bases at V and 4 bases at J, leaving 7 bases unmatched.

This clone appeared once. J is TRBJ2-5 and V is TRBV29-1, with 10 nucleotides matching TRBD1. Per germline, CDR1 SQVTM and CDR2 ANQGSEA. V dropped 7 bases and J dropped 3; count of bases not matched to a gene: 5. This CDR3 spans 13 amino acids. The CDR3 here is CSGSGQGKETQYF. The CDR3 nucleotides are TGCAGCGGGTCGGGACAGGGGAAAGAGACCCAGTACTTC. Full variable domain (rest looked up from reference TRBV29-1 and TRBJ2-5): SAVISQKPSRDICQRGTSLTIQCQVDSQVTMMFWYRQQPGQSLTLIATANQGSEATYESGFVIDKFPISRPNLTFSTLTVSNMSPEDSSIYLCSGSGQGKETQYFGPGTRLLVL.

The CDR3 coding sequence is TGCGCCAGCAGCTTCCTGCTAGCGGGAGGAGAGCAGTTCTTC. The encoded protein is CASSFLLAGGEQFF. The chain links TRBV5-1 to TRBJ2-1, with 11 positions matching TRBD2. Germline V lookup: CDR1 SGHRS, CDR2 YFSETQ. The length of the CDR3 is 14 residues. V lost 2 bases, J lost 10 bases, and 5 bases stayed unmatched.

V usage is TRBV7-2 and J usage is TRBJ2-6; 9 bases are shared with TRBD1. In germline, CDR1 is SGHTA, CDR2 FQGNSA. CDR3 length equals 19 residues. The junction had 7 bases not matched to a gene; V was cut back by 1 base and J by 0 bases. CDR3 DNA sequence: TGTGCCAGCAGCTTAGTCGCCGGACAGGGGAGCTCTGGGGCCAACGTCCTGACTTTC. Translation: CASSLVAGQGSSGANVLTF.

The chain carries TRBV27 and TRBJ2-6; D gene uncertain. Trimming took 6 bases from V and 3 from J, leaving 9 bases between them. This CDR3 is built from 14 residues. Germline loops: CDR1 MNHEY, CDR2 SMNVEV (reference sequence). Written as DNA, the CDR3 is TGTGCCAGCAGAGGCGGAGTTGGGGCCAACGTCCTGACTTTC. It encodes CASRGGVGANVLTF.

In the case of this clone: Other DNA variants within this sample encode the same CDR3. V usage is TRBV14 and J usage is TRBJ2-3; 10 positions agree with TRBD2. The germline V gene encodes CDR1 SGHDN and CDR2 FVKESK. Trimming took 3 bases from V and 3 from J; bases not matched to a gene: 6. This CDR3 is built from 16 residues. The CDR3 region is CASSQGSSGSTDTQYF. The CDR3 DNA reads TGTGCCAGCAGCCAGGGTTCTAGCGGGAGTACAGATACGCAGTATTTT. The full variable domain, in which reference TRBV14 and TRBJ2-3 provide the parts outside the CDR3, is EAGVTQFPSHSVIEKGQTVTLRCDPISGHDNLYWYRRVMGKEIKFLLHFVKESKQDESGMPNNRFLAERTGGTYSTLKVQPAELEDSGVYFCASSQGSSGSTDTQYFGPGTRLTVL.

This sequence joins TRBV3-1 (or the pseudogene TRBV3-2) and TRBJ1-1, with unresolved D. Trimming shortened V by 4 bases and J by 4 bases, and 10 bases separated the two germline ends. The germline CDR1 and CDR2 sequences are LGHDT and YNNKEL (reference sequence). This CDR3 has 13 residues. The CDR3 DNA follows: TGTGCCAGCAGCCTTACCACGGGCACTGAAGCTTTCTTT. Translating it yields CASSLTTGTEAFF.

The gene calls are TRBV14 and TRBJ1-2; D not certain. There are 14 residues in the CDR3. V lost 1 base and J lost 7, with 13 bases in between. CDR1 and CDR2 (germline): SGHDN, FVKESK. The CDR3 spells CASSQALVGGGYTF. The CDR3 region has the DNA TGTGCCAGCAGCCAAGCACTGGTTGGTGGTGGCTACACCTTC.